The clone carrying this TCR beta chain was counted once. The ends were cut back, 8 bases at V and 1 base at J, with 2 bases in the middle. CDR1 is MDHEN and CDR2 is SYDVKM in the germline V gene. CDR3 size: 10 residues. The data stem from a study of blood T cell repertoires in COVID-19. Original processing notes: From reference gene primer amplification, estimates of nucleated cell counts were derived. TCRdb's table, derived via immunoSEQ multiplex PCR, lists solely in-frame clones and lacks some. Clonal size and the V and J genes are those of that table, whereas D and trimming came from the DNA. The sample holds under 200,000 clones; 65% to 85% are singletons and the top ten take 10% to 15%.

This chain connects TRBV28 to TRBJ1-1; D not resolved. The source of this sequence is a woman aged 55-70 years who had recovered from COVID-19. Source material: PBMCs or T cells enriched from blood (not recorded which). Written as DNA, the CDR3 is TGTGCCAGCCAGAACACTGAAGCTTTCTTT. Its protein is CASQNTEAFF.